Following are 28 T cell receptor beta chains from one sample sequenced in a study of post-analysis software for immune sequencing data. Overall study results and limits: With TRBV5-6, TRBV5-1 and TRBV20-1 included, about five TRBV segments were more frequent in patients than in controls.

No antigen has been identified for these receptors. Included in the TCR beta cDNA libraries were unique molecular identifiers. From the PCR reads, TCRdb called clonotypes with MiXCR, one entry per CDR3 protein. The repertoire consists of about 200,000 distinct CDR3 sequences, with around 29% occurring once and the leading ten covering more than 3%. Material: blood. These receptors were taken from a girl between 2 and 17 years old with multiple sclerosis.

The J gene is TRBJ2-1, the V gene TRBV5-1; 9 bases agree with TRBD1. V shed 2 bases, J shed 7 bases, and the junction held 10 bases outside the gene matches. This CDR3 spans 16 amino acids. Germline CDR1 and CDR2: SGHRS and YFSETQ. This chain's CDR3 is CASSFAGTGSLNEQFF. Written as DNA, the CDR3 is TGCGCCAGCAGCTTTGCCGGGACAGGGAGCTTGAATGAGCAGTTCTTC.

This clonotype was observed many times. The chain couples TRBV29-1 to TRBJ2-5; 10 bases line up with TRBD2. The V segment lost 6 bases and the J segment 1 base; nucleotides outside the gene matches: 8. The CDR3 spans 15 residues. CDR1 SQVTM and CDR2 ANQGSEA come from the germline V gene. The CDR3 loop is CSVARLAGGQETQYF. In DNA form, the CDR3 reads TGCAGCGTCGCCCGACTAGCGGGCGGCCAAGAGACCCAGTACTTC.

This clonotype appeared a few times. The chain employs TRBV10-2 and TRBJ2-3, with 11 positions matching TRBD2. J gave up 4 bases and V 3 bases, and 9 bases lay outside the gene matches. Germline V gives CDR1 WSHSY, CDR2 SAAADI. This CDR3 region has 17 residues. The CDR3 DNA reads TGCGCCAGCAGTGACGGGATAGCGGGGGGGCGGGCAGATACGCAGTATTTT. This encodes CASSDGIAGGRADTQYF.

The table lists this clonotype with many counts. The chain has TRBV7-2 and TRBJ1-5; D gene unclear. With 5 bases removed from V and 3 bases from J, the gap between germline ends came to 5 bases. This CDR3 is 12 amino acids long. CDR1 is SGHTA, CDR2 FQGNSA, per germline. DNA for the CDR3: TGTGCCAGCAGCCGAGACAATCAGCCCCAGCATTTT. It codes for CASSRDNQPQHF.

The gene calls are TRBV7-3 and TRBJ2-5, with D tentatively TRBD1 or TRBD2 (6 bases each). The DNA end is a closer match to TRBJ2-7, so the J assignment may be wrong. There are 13 residues in the CDR3. Germline V gene sequence: CDR1 SGHTA, CDR2 FQGTGA. CDR3 coding DNA: TGTGCCAGCAGCTTAATGGGGGGCCGCGAGCAGTACTTC. It is translated as CASSLMGGREQYF.

The chain joins TRBV28 to TRBJ1-5; 8 bases are shared with TRBD1. CDR3 length: 14 residues. The germline gives CDR1 MDHEN, CDR2 SYDVKM. With V trimmed by 6 bases and J by 5 bases, 6 bases remained unmatched. The CDR3 protein is CASRGQARHQPQHF. In nucleotides, the CDR3 is TGTGCCAGCAGGGGACAGGCTAGGCATCAGCCCCAGCATTTT.

The V gene is TRBV9, the J gene TRBJ1-1; D call uncertain. The CDR3 totals 14 residues. Germline loops: CDR1 SGDLS, CDR2 YYNGEE. V lost 0 bases and J lost 3, with 9 bases in between. The CDR3 region is CASSVVEMDTEAFF. For the CDR3, the DNA is TGTGCCAGCAGCGTAGTCGAAATGGACACTGAAGCTTTCTTT.

With regard to this clonotype: Being one base from a much bigger clone, this may be a read error. This chain uses TRBV28 with TRBJ2-3; D is unclear. Germline V gene lookup returns CDR1 MDHEN and CDR2 SYDVKM. The V end was cut by 3 bases, the J end by 2 bases, with 12 bases between. This CDR3 has 15 amino acids. As DNA, the CDR3 is TGTGCCAGCAGTTTTTATAAGCAGCACACAGATACGCAGTATTTT. This gives the protein CASSFYKQHTDTQYF.

A single count supports this clonotype. Possible read error: a much larger clone is one base away. V gene TRBV29-1 combines with J gene TRBJ1-1; D gene unclear. There are 13 residues in the CDR3. V was cut by 5 bases and J by 4 bases, with 14 bases left in between. CDR1 and CDR2 (germline): SQVTM, ANQGSEA. This chain's CDR3 is CSVRVQPGTEAFF. CDR3 coding DNA: TGCAGCGTTCGGGTACAGCCGGGCACTGAAGCTTTCTTT.

This clonotype was picked up a small number of times. The chain uses TRBV12-3 or TRBV12-4 and TRBJ1-2, with 8 bases lining up with TRBD1. The CDR3 has 13 residues. The junction had 3 bases not matched to a gene; V was cut back by 5 bases and J by 4 bases. The CDR3, as DNA: TGTGCCAGCAGTGGACAGGGTGGCTATGGCTACACCTTC. It encodes CASSGQGGYGYTF.

This clonotype was counted a few times. The chain carries TRBV7-8 and TRBJ1-5, with a possible D match to TRBD1 (6 bases). There are 17 residues in the CDR3. CDR1 is SGHVS and CDR2 is FQNEAQ in the germline V gene. V was pared by 2 bases and J by 0 bases, with 14 bases between. The CDR3 here is CASSLRGSGISNQPQHF. For the CDR3, the DNA is TGTGCCAGCAGCTTAAGGGGGTCTGGGATTAGCAATCAGCCCCAGCATTTT.

The sample holds many counts of this clonotype. CDR3 sequence: CASSFNPGGAYEQYF. CDR3 DNA sequence: TGTGCCAGCAGCTTTAACCCGGGGGGTGCCTACGAGCAGTACTTC. The chain uses TRBV7-2 and TRBJ2-7, with 7 bases fitting TRBD2. The CDR3 runs to 15 residues. With 3 bases clipped from V and 2 bases from J, the junction kept 7 bases outside the gene matches. Germline V lookup: CDR1 SGHTA, CDR2 FQGNSA.

This clonotype was found a few times. CDR3 in amino acids: CASSLVTGTGVDEQFF. The CDR3 DNA is TGCGCCAGCAGCTTGGTTACCGGGACTGGGGTCGATGAGCAGTTCTTC. V and J are TRBV5-1 and TRBJ2-1; the D gene is possibly TRBD2 (6 bases). V lost 0 bases to trimming and J lost 8 bases, with 18 bases between them. From germline, CDR1 is SGHRS and CDR2 YFSETQ. The CDR3 has 16 residues.

Of note for this clonotype: Given a much more abundant clone one base away, this may be a read error. The chain is built from TRBV20-1 and TRBJ2-3, with 16 bases lining up with TRBD2. From germline, CDR1 is DFQATT and CDR2 SNEGSKA (reference sequence). V was pared by 0 bases and J by 8 bases, with 5 bases of the junction left unmatched. The CDR3 spans 16 residues. The CDR3 reads CSARDYGTSGGGTQYF. CDR3 nucleotide sequence: TGCAGTGCTAGAGATTACGGGACTAGCGGGGGGGGTACGCAGTATTTT.

The chain has TRBV6-6 and TRBJ2-5; 9 nucleotides align to TRBD1. The tail of the sequence fits TRBJ2-7 better, so the J call may be wrong. The germline V gene encodes CDR1 MNHNY and CDR2 SVGAGI (reference sequence). The CDR3 is made up of 17 amino acids. The CDR3 loop is CASSTDRGYFPYFEQYF. In nucleotides, the CDR3 is TGTGCCAGCAGTACTGACAGGGGGTACTTCCCTTACTTCGAGCAGTACTTC.

Only one count was recorded for this clonotype. This may be a read error, as it is one base from a much larger clone. The chain joins TRBV6-5 to TRBJ2-3; the D gene could be TRBD1 or TRBD2 (5 bases each). CDR1 is MNHEY, CDR2 SVGAGI, per germline. The CDR3 length is 15 residues. This chain's CDR3 is CTSSYSPGTPDTQYF. CDR3 DNA sequence: TGTACCAGCAGTTACTCACCGGGGACCCCAGATACGCAGTATTTT.

In its sample, this clonotype was seen many times. V is TRBV5-1 and J is TRBJ2-1; D tentatively fits TRBD1 or TRBD2 (5 bases each). The V end lost 0 bases, the J end lost 1 base, and 17 bases lay between the germline ends. The CDR3 has 18 residues. Germline lookup yields CDR1 SGHRS and CDR2 YFSETQ. CDR3 amino acids: CASSLGGASSPSYNEQFF. The CDR3 coding sequence is TGCGCCAGCAGCTTGGGAGGGGCTAGCAGTCCTTCCTACAATGAGCAGTTCTTC.

The table lists this clonotype with many counts. This chain links TRBV2 with TRBJ2-7; D is unresolved. Looked up from germline, CDR1 is SNHLY and CDR2 is FYNNEI. Trimming stripped 2 bases from V and 0 bases from J, with 11 bases between. The CDR3 runs 15 residues. DNA of the CDR3: TGTGCCAGCAGTGAATGGGCCAAGCTCTCCTACGAGCAGTACTTC. Translation: CASSEWAKLSYEQYF.

The rearrangement uses TRBV12-5 and TRBJ1-1; D not certain. The CDR3 consists of 13 residues. Germline V CDR1 and CDR2: LGHNT, FRNRAP. The ends were cut back, 6 bases at V and 4 bases at J, with 12 bases in the middle. CDR3 sequence: CASGPGPPTEAFF. CDR3 coding DNA: TGTGCTAGTGGCCCCGGGCCCCCCACTGAAGCTTTCTTT. The entire variable domain, with the rest obtained from reference TRBV12-5 and TRBJ1-1, is as follows: DARVTQTPRHKVTEMGQEVTMRCQPILGHNTVFWYRQTMMQGLELLAYFRNRAPLDDSGMPKDRFSAEMPDATLATLKIQPSEPRDSAVYFCASGPGPPTEAFFGQGTRLTVV.

This clonotype has only a few counts. The rearrangement uses TRBV2 and TRBJ2-7; possible D gene TRBD1, 5 bases. The CDR3 is 10 residues long. Germline V gene data show CDR1 as SNHLY and CDR2 as FYNNEI. V gave up 11 bases and J gave up 10 bases, with 15 bases separating them. In DNA form, the CDR3 reads TGTGCCGTAAAAGGGGAAGTTCAGTACTTC. Amino acid sequence: CAVKGEVQYF.

V gene TRBV6-1 combines with J gene TRBJ1-5, with 7 bases identical to TRBD1. V lost 2 bases, J lost 6 bases, and 7 bases stayed unmatched. The CDR3 extends over 15 amino acids. From germline, CDR1 is MNHNS and CDR2 SASEGT. CDR3: CASSELDRLGQPQHF. CDR3 bases: TGTGCCAGCAGTGAATTGGACAGGCTGGGTCAGCCCCAGCATTTT.

V gene TRBV20-1 combines with J gene TRBJ1-5, with D unresolved. Trimming shortened V by 6 bases and J by 2 bases, and 23 bases separated the two germline ends. CDR3 length: 17 residues. Germline V gene sequence: CDR1 DFQATT, CDR2 SNEGSKA (reference sequence). The CDR3 coding sequence is TGCAGTGCCGCCGACTTTAACATGGGTAGGGGCAATCAGCCCCAGCATTTT. Its translation is CSAADFNMGRGNQPQHF.

Points on this clonotype: A clone one base away is much larger, so this may be a read error. V gene TRBV7-2 combines with J gene TRBJ2-1; D gene uncertain. The end of the DNA fits TRBJ2-7 better, so the J call may be wrong. CDR3 length: 16 residues. The germline V gene has CDR1 SGHTA and CDR2 FQGNSA. The CDR3 sequence: CASSLPPYFSYNEQYF. CDR3 DNA: TGTGCCAGCAGCCTCCCGCCTTACTTCTCCTACAATGAGCAGTACTTC.

There are many counts of this clonotype. This chain links TRBV20-1 with TRBJ2-7; D uncertain. Between the trimmed V and J ends, which lost 0 bases and 4 bases, there was a span of 7 bases. Germline CDR1 and CDR2: DFQATT and SNEGSKA (reference sequence). The CDR3 runs to 12 residues. CDR3 loop: CSARDSLYEQYF. CDR3 coding DNA: TGCAGTGCTAGAGACAGCCTTTACGAGCAGTACTTC.

This clonotype was found many times. The chain has TRBV20-1 and TRBJ2-7; the D gene is possibly TRBD2 (7 bases). The ends were cut back, 6 bases at V and 2 bases at J, with 20 bases in the middle. The CDR3 consists of 15 residues. The V gene's germline CDR1 is DFQATT and CDR2 SNEGSKA (reference sequence). Written as DNA, the CDR3 is TGCAGTGCCCCCGCTGGGAGGGGGGGACCCTACGAGCAGTACTTC. Translating it yields CSAPAGRGGPYEQYF.

This clonotype came up a few times. This may come from a read error, since a much larger clone is one base off. This chain joins TRBV20-1 and TRBJ2-1, with D maybe TRBD2 (5 bases). The V gene's germline CDR1 is DFQATT and CDR2 SNEGSKA (reference sequence). With 0 bases removed from V and 8 bases from J, the gap between germline ends came to 20 bases. The length of the CDR3 is 16 residues. CDR3 amino acids: CSARDRASISRDEQFF. The DNA for the CDR3 is TGCAGTGCTAGAGATCGGGCTAGCATCTCTAGGGATGAGCAGTTCTTC.

This clonotype was observed at least ten times. This chain links TRBV4-1 with TRBJ2-7, with D unclear. CDR3 length equals 13 residues. Germline V lookup: CDR1 MGHRA, CDR2 YSYEKL. The germline V and J ends were trimmed by 0 bases and 4 bases, with 7 bases remaining between them. The CDR3 region has the DNA TGCGCCAGCAGCCAAGAGGCTACTTACGAGCAGTACTTC. It translates to CASSQEATYEQYF.

The chain carries TRBV11-2 and TRBJ2-3; D is unclear. Germline CDR1 and CDR2: SGHAT and FQNNGV. CDR3 length equals 13 residues. Trimming removed 0 bases at V and 6 bases at J, with 7 bases between. DNA for the CDR3: TGTGCCAGCAGCTTAGACCCCGCGGATACGCAGTATTTT. As protein: CASSLDPADTQYF.